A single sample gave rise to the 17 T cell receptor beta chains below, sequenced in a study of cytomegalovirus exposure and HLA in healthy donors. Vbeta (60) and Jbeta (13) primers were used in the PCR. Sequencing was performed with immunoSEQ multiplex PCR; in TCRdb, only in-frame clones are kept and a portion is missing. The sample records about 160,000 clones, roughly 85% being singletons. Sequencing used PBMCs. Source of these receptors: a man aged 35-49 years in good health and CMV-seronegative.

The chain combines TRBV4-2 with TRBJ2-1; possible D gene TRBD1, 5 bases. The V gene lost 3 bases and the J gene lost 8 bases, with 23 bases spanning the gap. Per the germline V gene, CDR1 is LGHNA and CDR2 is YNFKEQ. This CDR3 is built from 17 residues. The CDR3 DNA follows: TGTGCCAGCAGCCAGCTCCAGGGATCAAGAACAACGGATGAGCAGTTCTTC. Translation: CASSQLQGSRTTDEQFF.

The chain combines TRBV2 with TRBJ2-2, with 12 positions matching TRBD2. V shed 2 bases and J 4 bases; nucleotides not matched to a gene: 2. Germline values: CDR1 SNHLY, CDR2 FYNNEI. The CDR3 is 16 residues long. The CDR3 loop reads CASSETSGRSTGELFF. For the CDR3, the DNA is TGTGCCAGCAGTGAAACTAGCGGGAGGTCCACCGGGGAGCTGTTTTTT.

The CDR3 region is CASSLGTPITYEQYF. The DNA of the CDR3 is TGTGCCAGCAGCTTAGGGACTCCAATAACCTACGAGCAGTACTTC. The gene calls are TRBV7-2 and TRBJ2-7, with D possibly matching TRBD2 (5 bases). The length of the CDR3 is 15 residues. Germline V gene data show CDR1 as SGHTA and CDR2 as FQGNSA. V gave up 1 base and J gave up 2 bases, with 12 bases separating them.

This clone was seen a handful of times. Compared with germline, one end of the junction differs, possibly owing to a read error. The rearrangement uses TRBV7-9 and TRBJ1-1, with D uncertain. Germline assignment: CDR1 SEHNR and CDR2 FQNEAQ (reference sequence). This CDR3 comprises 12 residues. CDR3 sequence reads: CSSSSWRTEAFF. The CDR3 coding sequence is TGTTCCAGCAGCTCCTGGAGGACTGAAGCTTTCTTT.

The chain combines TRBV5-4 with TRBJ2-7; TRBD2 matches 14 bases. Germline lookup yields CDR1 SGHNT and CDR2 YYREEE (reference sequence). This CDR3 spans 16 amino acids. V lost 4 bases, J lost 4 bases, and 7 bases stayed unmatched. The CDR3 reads CASSLWGTSGRYEQYF. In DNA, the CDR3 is TGTGCCAGCAGCCTGTGGGGGACTAGCGGGAGATACGAGCAGTACTTC.

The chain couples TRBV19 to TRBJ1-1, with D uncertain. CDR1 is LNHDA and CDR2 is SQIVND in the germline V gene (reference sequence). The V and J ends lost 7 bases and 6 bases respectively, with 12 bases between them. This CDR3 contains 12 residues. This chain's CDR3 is CASIRGSAEAFF. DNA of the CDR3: TGTGCCAGTATCCGCGGGAGCGCTGAAGCTTTCTTT.

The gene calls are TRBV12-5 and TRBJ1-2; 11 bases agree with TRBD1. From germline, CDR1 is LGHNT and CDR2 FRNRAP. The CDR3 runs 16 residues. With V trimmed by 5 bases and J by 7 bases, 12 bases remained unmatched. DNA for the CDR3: TGTGCTAGTGGTAATGAGAGGACAGGGGGCTTAAGTGGCTACACCTTC. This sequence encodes CASGNERTGGLSGYTF.

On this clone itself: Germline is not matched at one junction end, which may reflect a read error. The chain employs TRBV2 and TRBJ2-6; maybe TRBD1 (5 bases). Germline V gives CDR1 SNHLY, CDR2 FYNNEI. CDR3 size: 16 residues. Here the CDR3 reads CASYGREASGANGLTF. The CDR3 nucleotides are TGTGCCAGCTATGGCCGAGAAGCCTCTGGGGCCAACGGCCTGACTTTC.

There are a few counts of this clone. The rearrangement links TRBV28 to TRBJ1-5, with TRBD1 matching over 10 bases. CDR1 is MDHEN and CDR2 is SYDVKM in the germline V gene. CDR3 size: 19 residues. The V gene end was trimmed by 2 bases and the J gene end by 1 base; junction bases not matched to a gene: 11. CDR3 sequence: CASSLELGQGFASNQPQHF. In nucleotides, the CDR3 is TGTGCCAGCAGTTTAGAGTTGGGACAGGGGTTTGCGAGCAATCAGCCCCAGCATTTT.

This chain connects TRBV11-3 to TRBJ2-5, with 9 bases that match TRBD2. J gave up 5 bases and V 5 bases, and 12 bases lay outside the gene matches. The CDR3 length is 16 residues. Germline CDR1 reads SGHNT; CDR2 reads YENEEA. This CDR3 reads CASSDGGAGGAETQYF. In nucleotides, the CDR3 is TGTGCCAGCAGCGACGGTGGAGCGGGAGGTGCGGAGACCCAGTACTTC.

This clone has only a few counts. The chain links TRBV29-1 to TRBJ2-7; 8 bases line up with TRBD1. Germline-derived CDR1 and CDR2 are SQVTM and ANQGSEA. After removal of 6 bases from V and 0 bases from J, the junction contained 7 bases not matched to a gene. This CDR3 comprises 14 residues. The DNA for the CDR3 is TGCAGCGTGGCCGGGACAGGATACTCCTACGAGCAGTACTTC. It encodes CSVAGTGYSYEQYF.

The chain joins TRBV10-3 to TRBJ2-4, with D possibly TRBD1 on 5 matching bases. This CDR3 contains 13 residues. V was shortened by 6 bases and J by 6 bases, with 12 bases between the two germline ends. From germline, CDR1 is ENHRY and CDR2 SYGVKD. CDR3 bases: TGTGCCATCAGCGGCCTTCAGGGAAACATTCAGTACTTC. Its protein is CAISGLQGNIQYF.

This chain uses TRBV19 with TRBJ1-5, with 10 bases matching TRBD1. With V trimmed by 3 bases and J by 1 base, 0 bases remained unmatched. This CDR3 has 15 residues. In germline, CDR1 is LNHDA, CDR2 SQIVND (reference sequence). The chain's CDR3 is CASSMGQGSNQPQHF. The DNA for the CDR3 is TGTGCCAGTAGTATGGGACAGGGGAGCAATCAGCCCCAGCATTTT. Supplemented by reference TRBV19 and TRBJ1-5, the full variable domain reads DGGITQSPKYLFRKEGQNVTLSCEQNLNHDAMYWYRQDPGQGLRLIYYSQIVNDFQKGDIAEGYSVSREKKESFPLTVTSAQKNPTAFYLCASSMGQGSNQPQHFGDGTRLSIL.

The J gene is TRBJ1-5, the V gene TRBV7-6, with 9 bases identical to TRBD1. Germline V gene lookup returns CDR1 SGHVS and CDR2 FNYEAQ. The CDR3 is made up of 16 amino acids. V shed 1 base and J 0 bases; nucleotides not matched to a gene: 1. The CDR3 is CASSLGTGDSNQPQHF. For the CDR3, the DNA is TGTGCCAGCAGCTTAGGGACAGGGGATAGCAATCAGCCCCAGCATTTT. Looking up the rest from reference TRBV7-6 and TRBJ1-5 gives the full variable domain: GAGVSQSPRYKVTKRGQDVALRCDPISGHVSLYWYRQALGQGPEFLTYFNYEAQQDKSGLPNDRFSAERPEGSISTLTIQRTEQRDSAMYRCASSLGTGDSNQPQHFGDGTRLSIL.

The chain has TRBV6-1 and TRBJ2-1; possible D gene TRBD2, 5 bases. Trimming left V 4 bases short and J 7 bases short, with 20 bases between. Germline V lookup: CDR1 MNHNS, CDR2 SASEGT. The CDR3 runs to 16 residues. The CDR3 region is CASSGRRTRSINEQFF. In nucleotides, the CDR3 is TGTGCCAGCAGTGGTCGGAGGACTCGGTCAATAAATGAGCAGTTCTTC.

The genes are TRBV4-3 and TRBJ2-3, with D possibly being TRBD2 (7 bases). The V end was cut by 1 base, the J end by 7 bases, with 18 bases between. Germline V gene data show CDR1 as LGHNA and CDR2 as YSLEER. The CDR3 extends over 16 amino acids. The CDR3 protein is CASSQGGGANKNTQYF. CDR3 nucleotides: TGCGCCAGCAGCCAAGGGGGGGGCGCGAATAAAAATACGCAGTATTTT.

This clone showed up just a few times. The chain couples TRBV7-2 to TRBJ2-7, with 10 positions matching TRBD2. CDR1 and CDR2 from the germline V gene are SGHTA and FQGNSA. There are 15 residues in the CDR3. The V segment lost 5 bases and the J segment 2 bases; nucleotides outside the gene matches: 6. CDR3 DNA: TGTGCCAGCAGCATAGGACTAGCGGAGGCCTACGAGCAGTACTTC. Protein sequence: CASSIGLAEAYEQYF.